This is a list of T cell receptor beta chains from one sample in a study of T-cell memory formation after mild COVID-19. TCRdb called the 5' RACE reads again in MiXCR, with one record for every CDR3 protein. The profile shows hundreds of thousands of distinct CDR3 sequences, roughly 16% of them singletons. Sequenced: PBMCs or a T cell subset sorted from them (not recorded which). These receptor sequences come from a young man who had mild COVID-19 (a few samples of this study predate the infection). Cell type and time point are not known. Each CDR3 is given with its conserved first and last residue. Fields, in order: CDR3 DNA, CDR3 protein, V gene, J gene, D gene, clone size. A D gene is named only where the DNA matches it firmly. Size values are once, few and many counts, or a class for expanded clones, and some rows have none.

CDR3 DNA: TGCGCCAGCAGCCAAGATCGGGGCTATGGCTACACCTTC
CDR3 protein: CASSQDRGYGYTF
V gene: TRBV4-3
J gene: TRBJ1-2
D gene: -
clone size: few

CDR3 DNA: TGCGCCAGCAGCCAACTTACGGGGCGGGAATCAGGGGAGCTGTTTTTT
CDR3 protein: CASSQLTGRESGELFF
V gene: TRBV4-3
J gene: TRBJ2-2
D gene: -
clone size: -

CDR3 DNA: TGTGCCAGCAGTTTAGTAGGGACAGGGACGATAGGTGGCTACACCTTC
CDR3 protein: CASSLVGTGTIGGYTF
V gene: TRBV12-3/TRBV12-4
J gene: TRBJ1-2
D gene: TRBD1
clone size: -

CDR3 DNA: TGTGCCAGCAGCCAAGATTTGGCCCGGGGCCAACAAAACATTCAGTACTTC
CDR3 protein: CASSQDLARGQQNIQYF
V gene: TRBV4-2
J gene: TRBJ2-4
D gene: -
clone size: few

CDR3 DNA: TGTGCCATCAGTGCAGTGAACACTGAAGCTTTCTTT
CDR3 protein: CAISAVNTEAFF
V gene: TRBV10-3
J gene: TRBJ1-1
D gene: -
clone size: few

CDR3 DNA: TGTGCCAGCAGCTTATGGGACGAGCAGTACTTC
CDR3 protein: CASSLWDEQYF
V gene: TRBV7-9
J gene: TRBJ2-7
D gene: -
clone size: few

CDR3 DNA: TGTGCCAGCTCACCTCCGATGATGCCCAACTATGGCTACACCTTC
CDR3 protein: CASSPPMMPNYGYTF
V gene: TRBV18
J gene: TRBJ1-2
D gene: -
clone size: many

CDR3 DNA: TGCGCCAGCAGCAATTATTACGAGCAGTACTTC
CDR3 protein: CASSNYYEQYF
V gene: TRBV5-1
J gene: TRBJ2-7
D gene: -
clone size: -

CDR3 DNA: TGCAGCGTGGGACATCACACGGAAGACACTGAAGCTTTCTTT
CDR3 protein: CSVGHHTEDTEAFF
V gene: TRBV29-1
J gene: TRBJ1-1
D gene: -
clone size: once

CDR3 DNA: TGTGCCAGCAGCTTAGAGTTTTGGGGGCCGGGAGATACGCAGTATTTT
CDR3 protein: CASSLEFWGPGDTQYF
V gene: TRBV7-6
J gene: TRBJ2-3
D gene: -
clone size: many

CDR3 DNA: TGTGCCAGCAGCCAGGGGACTAGCGGGTACCAAGAGACCCAGTACTTC
CDR3 protein: CASSQGTSGYQETQYF
V gene: TRBV7-9
J gene: TRBJ2-5
D gene: TRBD2
clone size: few

CDR3 DNA: TGTGCCAGCAGTGCCCAGAGGGCTGGGGCCAACGTCCTGACTTTC
CDR3 protein: CASSAQRAGANVLTF
V gene: TRBV27
J gene: TRBJ2-6
D gene: -
clone size: -

CDR3 DNA: TGCAGTGCTACGACGGACAGGGCGGGCCAGCCCCAGCATTTT
CDR3 protein: CSATTDRAGQPQHF
V gene: TRBV20-1
J gene: TRBJ1-5
D gene: TRBD1
clone size: -

CDR3 DNA: TGTGCCAGCAGCTTAGGGGACAGCTATCATAAGGGCTACACCTTC
CDR3 protein: CASSLGDSYHKGYTF
V gene: TRBV7-9
J gene: TRBJ1-2
D gene: TRBD1
clone size: few

CDR3 DNA: TGTGCCAGCAGTGGCGGGGCAGATACGCAGTATTTT
CDR3 protein: CASSGGADTQYF
V gene: TRBV28
J gene: TRBJ2-3
D gene: -
clone size: few

CDR3 DNA: TGTGCCAGCAGCCACCTCGATAGCGGGGGGGAAGAGACCCAGTACTTC
CDR3 protein: CASSHLDSGGEETQYF
V gene: TRBV3-1
J gene: TRBJ2-5
D gene: TRBD2
clone size: few

CDR3 DNA: TGTGCCAGTAGCCACAGTTCCGGCGTGGAAGCTTTCTTT
CDR3 protein: CASSHSSGVEAFF
V gene: TRBV19
J gene: TRBJ1-1
D gene: -
clone size: -

CDR3 DNA: TGTGCCAGCAGTTTTTGGGGGGCGGAGACCCAGTACTTC
CDR3 protein: CASSFWGAETQYF
V gene: TRBV12-3/TRBV12-4
J gene: TRBJ2-5
D gene: -
clone size: -

CDR3 DNA: TGTGCCAGCAGCTTGACGGGCACCGGGGAGCTGTTTTTT
CDR3 protein: CASSLTGTGELFF
V gene: TRBV7-8
J gene: TRBJ2-2
D gene: -
clone size: many

CDR3 DNA: TGTGCCAGCTCACAGGGCACAGATACGCAGTATTTT
CDR3 protein: CASSQGTDTQYF
V gene: TRBV18
J gene: TRBJ2-3
D gene: -
clone size: -

CDR3 DNA: TGTGCCAGCAGTTTCAGAGGGTATTCGGACACCTTCTATGGCTACACCTTC
CDR3 protein: CASSFRGYSDTFYGYTF
V gene: TRBV28
J gene: TRBJ1-2
D gene: -
clone size: -

CDR3 DNA: TGCAGTGCCGGGACTAGCGGATACTTTAGCACAGATACGCAGTATTTT
CDR3 protein: CSAGTSGYFSTDTQYF
V gene: TRBV20-1
J gene: TRBJ2-3
D gene: TRBD2
clone size: -

CDR3 DNA: TGCAGTGCTAGAGTTCTAGCGGGGGGGCCCACAGATACGCAGTATTTT
CDR3 protein: CSARVLAGGPTDTQYF
V gene: TRBV20-1
J gene: TRBJ2-3
D gene: TRBD2
clone size: -

CDR3 DNA: TGTGCCAGCAGATATACTAGCGGGGGCGAGACCCAGTACTTC
CDR3 protein: CASRYTSGGETQYF
V gene: TRBV12-3/TRBV12-4
J gene: TRBJ2-5
D gene: TRBD2
clone size: few

CDR3 DNA: TGTGCCAGCAGCTCTGACAGGGGGGATTGGAGCTCTGGGGCCAACGTCCTGACTTTC
CDR3 protein: CASSSDRGDWSSGANVLTF
V gene: TRBV7-2
J gene: TRBJ2-6
D gene: TRBD1
clone size: -

CDR3 DNA: TGCAGTGTGAATGTGGGCGCGAACACTGAAGCTTTCTTT
CDR3 protein: CSVNVGANTEAFF
V gene: TRBV20-1
J gene: TRBJ1-1
D gene: -
clone size: many

CDR3 DNA: TGTGCCAGCAGCTTAATGGGAGGAGAGACCCAGTACTTC
CDR3 protein: CASSLMGGETQYF
V gene: TRBV7-8
J gene: TRBJ2-5
D gene: -
clone size: many

CDR3 DNA: TGTGCCAGCAGCAAGCGCACCGGGGAGCTGTTTTTT
CDR3 protein: CASSKRTGELFF
V gene: TRBV7-3
J gene: TRBJ2-2
D gene: -
clone size: many

CDR3 DNA: TGTGCCAGCAGTTATCGGGCAGGGAACGCCGGGGAGCTGTTTTTT
CDR3 protein: CASSYRAGNAGELFF
V gene: TRBV6-5
J gene: TRBJ2-2
D gene: -
clone size: -

CDR3 DNA: TGCGCCAGCAGGGACGGCGGGGGCTACGAGCAGTACTTC
CDR3 protein: CASRDGGGYEQYF
V gene: TRBV10-2
J gene: TRBJ2-7
D gene: TRBD2
clone size: -

CDR3 DNA: TGTGCCAGCTCACGGGTACAGACCAATCAGCCCCAGCATTTT
CDR3 protein: CASSRVQTNQPQHF
V gene: TRBV18
J gene: TRBJ1-5
D gene: -
clone size: -

CDR3 DNA: TGTGCCAGCAGCTCCCCGGCCCGAACTCATACGCAGTATTTT
CDR3 protein: CASSSPARTHTQYF
V gene: TRBV7-2
J gene: TRBJ2-3
D gene: -
clone size: -

CDR3 DNA: TGTGCCAGCAGTTTATCTATCGGGGACCATGAGCAGTTCTTC
CDR3 protein: CASSLSIGDHEQFF
V gene: TRBV27
J gene: TRBJ2-1
D gene: -
clone size: -

CDR3 DNA: TGTGCCAGCAGTCGGACTAACACCGGGGAGCTGTTTTTT
CDR3 protein: CASSRTNTGELFF
V gene: TRBV6-2/TRBV6-3
J gene: TRBJ2-2
D gene: -
clone size: many

CDR3 DNA: TGTGCCAGCAGCTCATTAGCGGGGGAGACAGATACGCAGTATTTT
CDR3 protein: CASSSLAGETDTQYF
V gene: TRBV9
J gene: TRBJ2-3
D gene: TRBD2
clone size: few

CDR3 DNA: TGTGCCAGCAGTTCCCACCGTCTTGCGAATGAGCAGTTCTTC
CDR3 protein: CASSSHRLANEQFF
V gene: TRBV28
J gene: TRBJ2-1
D gene: -
clone size: few

CDR3 DNA: TGCGCCAGCAGCCCCCAGCCTTCCGAGGCTGAAAAACTGTTTTTT
CDR3 protein: CASSPQPSEAEKLFF
V gene: TRBV5-1
J gene: TRBJ1-4
D gene: -
clone size: -

CDR3 DNA: TGTGCCATCAAGGGCTCCTCCAAGAACACTGAAGCTTTCTTT
CDR3 protein: CAIKGSSKNTEAFF
V gene: TRBV10-3
J gene: TRBJ1-1
D gene: -
clone size: -

CDR3 DNA: TGTGCCAGCAGTTACCCAGCGGGGGGCTACGAGCAGTACTTC
CDR3 protein: CASSYPAGGYEQYF
V gene: TRBV6-2/TRBV6-3
J gene: TRBJ2-7
D gene: TRBD2
clone size: many

CDR3 DNA: TGTGCCACCAGCAGAGAAGGAACGGGCGATGAGCAGTTCTTC
CDR3 protein: CATSREGTGDEQFF
V gene: TRBV15
J gene: TRBJ2-1
D gene: -
clone size: few

CDR3 DNA: TGTGCCAGCAGTGTACTGGGGACTAGCGGAACAGATACGCAGTATTTT
CDR3 protein: CASSVLGTSGTDTQYF
V gene: TRBV6-6
J gene: TRBJ2-3
D gene: TRBD2
clone size: -

CDR3 DNA: TGTGCCAGCAGCCAACCAAGCGCCCCGGGACTCAGCACAGATACGCAGTATTTT
CDR3 protein: CASSQPSAPGLSTDTQYF
V gene: TRBV3-1
J gene: TRBJ2-3
D gene: -
clone size: -

CDR3 DNA: TGCGCCAGCAGCCGCGGGGCCGCGTACGAGCAGTACTTC
CDR3 protein: CASSRGAAYEQYF
V gene: TRBV4-3
J gene: TRBJ2-7
D gene: -
clone size: few

CDR3 DNA: TGTGCCAGCAGTCGACTAGCGGGGGAGGGCAATGAGCAGTTCTTC
CDR3 protein: CASSRLAGEGNEQFF
V gene: TRBV28
J gene: TRBJ2-1
D gene: TRBD2
clone size: few

CDR3 DNA: TGTGCCAGCAGCCGGGGAACAGGAGGCCCCGGGGAGCTGTTTTTT
CDR3 protein: CASSRGTGGPGELFF
V gene: TRBV7-2
J gene: TRBJ2-2
D gene: -
clone size: -

CDR3 DNA: TGTGCCAGCAGCGTGGGGACTAGCGACCAAGAGACCCAGTACTTC
CDR3 protein: CASSVGTSDQETQYF
V gene: TRBV9
J gene: TRBJ2-5
D gene: TRBD2
clone size: -

CDR3 DNA: TGTGCCATCAGTGGGAAGTACAGGGACAATGAGCAGTTCTTC
CDR3 protein: CAISGKYRDNEQFF
V gene: TRBV10-3
J gene: TRBJ2-1
D gene: -
clone size: few

CDR3 DNA: TGCAGTGCTAGGCGGACCTTATCTGGAAACACCATATATTTT
CDR3 protein: CSARRTLSGNTIYF
V gene: TRBV20-1
J gene: TRBJ1-3
D gene: -
clone size: -

CDR3 DNA: TGTGCCAGCACCCCCGGGGGGATAGACACTGAAGCTTTCTTT
CDR3 protein: CASTPGGIDTEAFF
V gene: TRBV27
J gene: TRBJ1-1
D gene: -
clone size: many

CDR3 DNA: TGTGCCAGCAGGAACAGGGGATCAGATACGCAGTATTTT
CDR3 protein: CASRNRGSDTQYF
V gene: TRBV14
J gene: TRBJ2-3
D gene: TRBD1
clone size: -

CDR3 DNA: TGCAGTGCTGCTACGACAGGGTTGATTCCTTCACCCCTCCACTTT
CDR3 protein: CSAATTGLIPSPLHF
V gene: TRBV20-1
J gene: TRBJ1-6
D gene: TRBD1
clone size: few

CDR3 DNA: TGCGCCAGCAGTTCTCTCCCTGACACAGCCACTGAAGCTTTCTTT
CDR3 protein: CASSSLPDTATEAFF
V gene: TRBV5-1
J gene: TRBJ1-1
D gene: -
clone size: few